The clone carrying this T cell receptor beta chain was seen at least ten times. The data were taken from a study of T-cell memory formation after mild COVID-19. This CDR3 spans 15 amino acids. Germline V gene data show CDR1 as SGHTA and CDR2 as FQGNSA. V gave up 2 bases and J gave up 3 bases, with 11 bases separating them. From the 5' RACE reads, TCRdb called clonotypes with MiXCR, one entry per CDR3 protein. The repertoire holds about 540,000 distinct CDR3 sequences, with roughly 20% as singletons. The sequencing input was PBMCs or a T cell subset sorted from them (not recorded which). The rearrangement uses TRBV7-2 and TRBJ2-4; D may correspond to TRBD1 or TRBD2 (5 bases each). This clonotype was sampled from an adult woman who had mild COVID-19 (a few samples of this study predate the infection). Cell type and time point are not known. The CDR3 sequence is CASSLMVGVKNIQYF. The CDR3 DNA reads as TGTGCCAGCAGCTTAATGGTGGGGGTCAAAAACATTCAGTACTTC.